This passage covers 29 T cell receptor beta chains from one sample sequenced in a study of metastatic and nonmetastatic thyroid tumors. All patients reached thyroid surgery having received no treatment beforehand. From the PCR reads, TCRdb re-called clones with MiXCR. The table has about 30,000 clones, approximately 40% seen once. Input material: tumor tissue. The receptors were gathered from a female donor with papillary thyroid cancer or a benign thyroid nodule (not recorded which). Some clones in this sample may be carry-over from other donors' samples.

This clone appeared many times. The chain is built from TRBV6-1 and TRBJ1-3; a possible D gene is TRBD1 (6 bases). This CDR3 comprises 14 residues. Germline V lookup: CDR1 MNHNS, CDR2 SASEGT. Trimming removed 4 bases at V and 0 bases at J, with 7 bases between. CDR3 nucleotides: TGTGCCAGCAGTGGAGGGGGCTCTGGAAACACCATATATTTT. Translated: CASSGGGSGNTIYF.

This clone was counted between two and nine times. The CDR3 DNA reads TGTGCCTGGAGTACCGGGACAGGTGACTACGAGCAGTACTTC. It is translated as CAWSTGTGDYEQYF. V and J are TRBV30 and TRBJ2-7; 8 bases are shared with TRBD1. The germline V gene has CDR1 GTSNPN and CDR2 SVGIG (reference sequence). V lost 2 bases to trimming and J lost 3 bases; unmatched junction nucleotides: 6. This CDR3 region has 14 residues. Full variable domain (remainder filled in from reference TRBV30 and TRBJ2-7): SQTIHQWPATLVQPVGSPLSLECTVEGTSNPNLYWYRQAAGRGLQLLFYSVGIGQISSEVPQNLSASRPQDRQFILSSKKLLLSDSGFYLCAWSTGTGDYEQYFGPGTRLTVT.

V usage is TRBV27 and J usage is TRBJ1-4; the match to TRBD1 covers 7 bases. From germline, CDR1 is MNHEY and CDR2 SMNVEV (reference sequence). This CDR3 has 16 residues. V lost 5 bases to trimming and J lost 6 bases; unmatched junction nucleotides: 12. Written as DNA, the CDR3 is TGTGCCAGCAGTCCCGACAGGGAAGGTTCAGATGAAAAACTGTTTTTT. Residues: CASSPDREGSDEKLFF. The variable domain in full, completed from reference TRBV27 and TRBJ1-4, reads EAQVTQNPRYLITVTGKKLTVTCSQNMNHEYMSWYRQDPGLGLRQIYYSMNVEVTDKGDVPEGYKVSRKEKRNFPLILESPSPNQTSLYFCASSPDREGSDEKLFFGSGTQLSVL.

A few counts support this clone. The chain combines TRBV6-1 with TRBJ2-3, with TRBD2 as a possible D gene (6 bases). The CDR3 covers 14 residues. Germline loops: CDR1 MNHNS, CDR2 SASEGT. The V and J ends lost 6 bases and 1 base respectively, with 11 bases between them. The CDR3 is CASSLARGTDTQYF. CDR3 coding DNA: TGTGCCAGCAGCCTAGCGAGGGGCACAGATACGCAGTATTTT.

This sequence joins TRBV19 and TRBJ1-5; D gene uncertain. V was clipped by 3 bases and J by 3 bases, with 6 bases between them. This CDR3 has 13 amino acids. Germline V lookup: CDR1 LNHDA, CDR2 SQIVND (reference sequence). CDR3 region: CASSIQVNQPQHF. CDR3 in DNA: TGTGCCAGTAGTATTCAGGTCAATCAGCCCCAGCATTTT.

The chain combines TRBV27 with TRBJ2-7; 7 bases fit TRBD2. CDR1 and CDR2 (germline): MNHEY, SMNVEV (reference sequence). The CDR3 spans 14 residues. After removal of 5 bases from V and 7 bases from J, the junction contained 11 bases not matched to a gene. CDR3 region: CASSGRGRTMEQYF. CDR3 DNA sequence: TGTGCCAGCAGTGGGAGGGGAAGAACGATGGAGCAGTACTTC.

V is TRBV4-2 and J is TRBJ1-2; D unresolved. Germline lookup yields CDR1 LGHNA and CDR2 YNFKEQ. V lost 3 bases and J lost 8, with 19 bases in between. This CDR3 region has 15 residues. The CDR3 DNA is TGTGCCAGCAGCCACGAGGGTGGCAGGAGAGAAGGCTACACCTTC. Translation: CASSHEGGRREGYTF.

The chain employs TRBV19 and TRBJ1-5; 8 bases fit TRBD1. In germline, CDR1 is LNHDA, CDR2 SQIVND (reference sequence). The CDR3 length is 15 residues. Trimming at V came to 5 bases and at J to 5 bases, leaving 8 bases not matched to a gene. The DNA for the CDR3 is TGTGCCAGTAGTGACGGACAGGGTCGGTATCAGCCCCAGCATTTT. Translation: CASSDGQGRYQPQHF.

This clone was seen more than once but under ten times. J is TRBJ1-1 and V is TRBV19; no firm D call. V was shortened by 5 bases and J by 0 bases, with 10 bases between the two germline ends. Germline CDR1 LNHDA, CDR2 SQIVND (reference sequence). The CDR3 is 14 amino acids. The CDR3 here is CASSLYILNTEAFF. DNA of the CDR3: TGTGCCAGTAGTTTATACATACTGAACACTGAAGCTTTCTTT.

This clone was detected a few times. The chain recombines TRBV27 with TRBJ2-7; TRBD2 matches 10 bases. There are 16 residues in the CDR3. V gave up 2 bases and J gave up 6 bases; unmatched junction bases: 10. Germline V gene lookup returns CDR1 MNHEY and CDR2 SMNVEV (reference sequence). CDR3 nucleotides: TGTGCCAGCAGTTTAACCCCGTCAAGCGGGAGGGCCGAGCAGTACTTC. Amino acid sequence: CASSLTPSSGRAEQYF.

This chain uses TRBV6-1 with TRBJ2-7; the match to TRBD2 covers 8 bases. V lost 7 bases, J lost 1 base, and 3 bases stayed unmatched. The CDR3 is 13 amino acids. CDR1 is MNHNS, CDR2 SASEGT, per germline. Here the CDR3 reads CASTSGSSYEQYF. The CDR3, as DNA: TGTGCCAGCACTAGCGGGTCTTCCTACGAGCAGTACTTC.

This clone was seen many times. The genes are TRBV6-1 and TRBJ2-7, with D possibly TRBD1 on 6 matching bases. The CDR3 contains 14 residues. V was shortened by 6 bases and J by 0 bases, with 12 bases between the two germline ends. Germline values: CDR1 MNHNS, CDR2 SASEGT. The CDR3 coding sequence is TGTGCCAGCAGACAGGGTGCCCTCTCCTACGAGCAGTACTTC. Protein sequence: CASRQGALSYEQYF.

This clone was picked up one time. A read error is possible here, since a much larger clone lies one base away. The conserved final phenylalanine or tryptophan is absent from the CDR3, which likely points to a read error. This chain joins TRBV7-2 and TRBJ2-7, with D possibly TRBD2 on 6 matching bases. The CDR3 consists of 15 residues. Germline CDR1 SGHTA, CDR2 FQGNSA. V was pared by 0 bases and J by 4 bases, with 13 bases between. The CDR3 region has the DNA TGTGCCAGCAGCTTAGCCCCTCGGGAGTATTACGAGCAGTACTCC. Amino acid sequence: CASSLAPREYYEQYS.

The V gene is TRBV9, the J gene TRBJ2-2; possible D gene TRBD2, 5 bases. Germline-derived CDR1 and CDR2 are SGDLS and YYNGEE. CDR3 size: 14 residues. Trimming removed 7 bases at V and 5 bases at J, with 15 bases between. The DNA of the CDR3 is TGTGCCAGCGGCCGGGGAGAGGGAACCGGGGAGCTGTTTTTT. This translates into CASGRGEGTGELFF.

CDR3 residues: CASKGDTGITDTQYF. As DNA, the CDR3 is TGTGCCAGTAAAGGGGACACCGGTATCACAGATACGCAGTATTTT. V usage is TRBV19 and J usage is TRBJ2-3, with D perhaps matching TRBD1 (6 bases). Germline V gives CDR1 LNHDA, CDR2 SQIVND (reference sequence). There are 15 residues in the CDR3. Trimming took off 7 bases at V and 2 bases at J, with 16 bases between the two ends.

The rearrangement links TRBV5-6 to TRBJ2-5; maybe TRBD2 (7 bases). Deletions cut 2 bases from V and 4 bases from J, with 18 bases between. The CDR3 has 16 amino acids. Germline loops: CDR1 SGHDT, CDR2 YYEEEE. This CDR3 reads CASSLGLAGAGETQYF. DNA of the CDR3: TGTGCCAGCAGCTTAGGTTTGGCGGGGGCAGGAGAGACCCAGTACTTC.

This clone was detected a few times. The CDR3 spells CASRLKGGSASIYEQYF. CDR3 sequence (DNA): TGTGCCAGCAGGCTGAAGGGCGGGTCAGCCTCAATCTACGAGCAGTACTTC. The chain couples TRBV6-1 to TRBJ2-7, with D possibly TRBD2 on 5 matching bases. CDR1 is MNHNS, CDR2 SASEGT, per germline. V lost 6 bases and J lost 3, with 24 bases in between. CDR3 length: 17 residues.

The genes are TRBV9 and TRBJ2-7; TRBD1 matches at 9 bases. Trimming took 0 bases from V and 2 from J; bases not matched to a gene: 3. The germline V gene encodes CDR1 SGDLS and CDR2 YYNGEE. The CDR3 is 15 residues long. In DNA, the CDR3 is TGTGCCAGCAGCGTAGCCACAGGGGGCGCCTACGAGCAGTACTTC. Amino acid sequence: CASSVATGGAYEQYF.

This clone has a handful of counts. The chain recombines TRBV28 with TRBJ2-1; 10 bases agree with TRBD2. Trimming took 2 bases from V and 8 from J; bases not matched to a gene: 6. Per germline, CDR1 MDHEN and CDR2 SYDVKM. This CDR3 region has 15 residues. This CDR3 is CASSLPSSGRHEQFF. DNA for the CDR3: TGTGCCAGCAGTTTACCCTCTAGCGGGAGACATGAGCAGTTCTTC.

The CDR3 nucleotides are TGTGCCAGCAGCACCCGACAAAATTCACCCCTCCACTTT. Translation: CASSTRQNSPLHF. The chain links TRBV3-1 to TRBJ1-6; D unclear. CDR3 length equals 13 residues. Trimming left V 5 bases short and J 7 bases short, with 9 bases between. In germline, CDR1 is LGHDT, CDR2 YNNKEL (reference sequence).

This clone was seen repeatedly, ten times or more. The chain recombines TRBV11-3 with TRBJ2-7; D might be TRBD1 or TRBD2, each matching 7 bases. CDR1 SGHNT and CDR2 YENEEA come from the germline V gene. V was clipped by 11 bases and J by 7 bases, with 18 bases between them. This CDR3 spans 12 amino acids. CDR3 in DNA: TGTGCCTCTAGACAGGGACTACGGGAGCAGTACTTC. Protein: CASRQGLREQYF.

This clone has more than one count but fewer than ten. The chain uses TRBV6-2 or TRBV6-3 and TRBJ1-2; D uncertain. This CDR3 is 13 amino acids long. Germline CDR1 MNHEY, CDR2 SVGEGT. The V and J ends lost 2 bases and 4 bases respectively, with 8 bases between them. CDR3 in amino acids: CASSYDGFYGYTF. The CDR3 nucleotides read TGTGCCAGCAGTTACGATGGATTCTATGGCTACACCTTC.

A few counts support this clone. V usage is TRBV6-1 and J usage is TRBJ2-3; D gene unclear. CDR1 and CDR2 from the germline V gene are MNHNS and SASEGT. There are 12 residues in the CDR3. V lost 4 bases, J lost 4 bases, and 6 bases lay in between. For the CDR3, the DNA is TGTGCCAGCAGTGCGGGCGCAGATACGCAGTATTTT. This translates into CASSAGADTQYF.

In this sample, this clone turned up a few times. The chain couples TRBV5-5 to TRBJ2-1; no clear D. V lost 2 bases to trimming and J lost 6 bases, with 9 bases between them. CDR1 and CDR2 (germline): SGHKS, YYEKEE (reference sequence). The CDR3 consists of 13 residues. CDR3 in amino acids: CASSFQILNEQFF. The CDR3 nucleotides are TGTGCCAGCAGCTTTCAGATCCTCAATGAGCAGTTCTTC.

This clone occurred once. Written as DNA, the CDR3 is TGTGCCAGCAGCCCAGTCAGGGAGAGAAACTATGGCTACACCTTC. As protein: CASSPVRERNYGYTF. The chain uses TRBV7-9 and TRBJ1-2; maybe TRBD1 (5 bases). This CDR3 has 15 amino acids. The V gene lost 5 bases and the J gene lost 2 bases, with 15 bases spanning the gap. Germline V gene data show CDR1 as SEHNR and CDR2 as FQNEAQ (reference sequence).

In its sample, this clone was seen a few times. The chain joins TRBV2 to TRBJ1-4, with TRBD1 matching over 8 bases. In germline, CDR1 is SNHLY, CDR2 FYNNEI. This CDR3 region has 15 residues. After removal of 6 bases from V and 4 bases from J, the junction contained 7 bases not matched to a gene. Written as DNA, the CDR3 is TGTGCCAGCAGAGGGTGGGGACAGGTTAATGAAAAACTGTTTTTT. It codes for CASRGWGQVNEKLFF.

The rearrangement uses TRBV6-1 and TRBJ1-1, with 8 bases aligning to TRBD1. The germline CDR1 and CDR2 sequences are MNHNS and SASEGT. V lost 7 bases, J lost 8 bases, and 9 bases stayed unmatched. CDR3 length: 13 amino acids. CDR3 bases: TGTGCCAGCACGCAGACAGGGGTTTGGGAAGCTTTCTTT. Protein sequence: CASTQTGVWEAFF.

This clone was seen only a few times. V and J are TRBV20-1 and TRBJ2-5; D uncertain. The V gene lost 6 bases and the J gene lost 5 bases, with 10 bases spanning the gap. Germline CDR1 and CDR2: DFQATT and SNEGSKA (reference sequence). The CDR3 runs to 11 residues. As DNA, the CDR3 is TGCAGTGCCAGTGTGGGGGAGACCCAGTACTTC. Its protein is CSASVGETQYF.

The table lists this clone with a few counts. One end of the junction fails to match germline, which may point to a read error. This sequence joins TRBV29-1 and TRBJ2-1; TRBD2 might be the D (6 bases). Germline V lookup: CDR1 SQVTM, CDR2 ANQGSEA. The CDR3 extends over 12 amino acids. The CDR3: CSVEAGRRGDVF. In DNA, the CDR3 is TGCAGCGTTGAGGCGGGGCGTCGTGGGGATGTCTTC.